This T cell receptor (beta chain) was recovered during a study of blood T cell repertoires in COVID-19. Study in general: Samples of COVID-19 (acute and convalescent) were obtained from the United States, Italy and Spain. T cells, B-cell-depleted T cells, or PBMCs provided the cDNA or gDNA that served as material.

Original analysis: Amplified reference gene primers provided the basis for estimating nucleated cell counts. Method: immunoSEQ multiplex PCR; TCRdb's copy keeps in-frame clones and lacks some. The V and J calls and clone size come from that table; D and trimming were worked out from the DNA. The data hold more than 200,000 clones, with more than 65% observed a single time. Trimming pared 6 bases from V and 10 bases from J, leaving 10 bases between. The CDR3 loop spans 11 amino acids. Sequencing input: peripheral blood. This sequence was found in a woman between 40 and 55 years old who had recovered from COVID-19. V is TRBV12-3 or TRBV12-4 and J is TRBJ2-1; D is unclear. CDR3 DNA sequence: TGTGCCAGCAGCATACTTACGGAGCAGTTCTTC. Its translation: CASSILTEQFF.